A single sample gave rise to the 28 T cell receptor beta chains below, sequenced in a study of blood T cell repertoires in COVID-19. Clones were read by immunoSEQ multiplex PCR, and TCRdb kept only the in-frame ones, dropping some. The sample consists of approximately 240,000 clones, around 90% of them appearing once. Sample: peripheral blood. These receptors came from a man between 25 and 39 years old with COVID-19, enrolled during active disease.

V and J are TRBV9 and TRBJ1-2; possible D gene TRBD1, 6 bases. V lost 4 bases and J 1 base, leaving 11 bases between the germline ends. The germline gives CDR1 SGDLS, CDR2 YYNGEE. This CDR3 region has 14 residues. CDR3 DNA: TGTGCCAGCAGCCCAGGGACACTTAACTATGGCTACACCTTC. Translating it yields CASSPGTLNYGYTF.

The V gene is TRBV6-5, the J gene TRBJ1-3; unclear D gene. This CDR3 comprises 13 residues. V was trimmed by 6 bases and J by 2 bases, leaving 8 bases between them. Germline values: CDR1 MNHEY, CDR2 SVGAGI. CDR3 in amino acids: CASSRGAGNTIYF. The CDR3 nucleotides read TGTGCCAGCAGCCGGGGAGCTGGAAACACCATATATTTT.

The genes are TRBV30 and TRBJ1-3; TRBD1 is a possible D gene (6 bases). This CDR3 is built from 15 residues. Germline V gene sequence: CDR1 GTSNPN, CDR2 SVGIG (reference sequence). The germline V and J ends were trimmed by 0 bases and 5 bases, with 14 bases remaining between them. CDR3 nucleotides: TGTGCCTGGAGTGTACCGGCAGGGGAAAGAAACACCATATATTTT. Translating it yields CAWSVPAGERNTIYF.

The chain couples TRBV14 to TRBJ2-7, with D hard to call. Germline V gene sequence: CDR1 SGHDN, CDR2 FVKESK. The CDR3 spans 12 residues. V lost 3 bases to trimming and J lost 0 bases, with 3 bases between them. The CDR3 reads CASSHRSYEQYF. The CDR3 DNA follows: TGTGCCAGCAGCCACCGCTCCTACGAGCAGTACTTC.

The rearrangement links TRBV3-1 (or the pseudogene TRBV3-2) to TRBJ2-5; D is ambiguous. Per the germline V gene, CDR1 is LGHDT and CDR2 is YNNKEL (reference sequence). This CDR3 spans 13 amino acids. Trimming removed 1 base at V and 5 bases at J, with 8 bases between. The CDR3 DNA is TGTGCCAGCAGCCAAGGGGTTAGCGAGACCCAGTACTTC. Its translation: CASSQGVSETQYF.

V gene TRBV5-1 combines with J gene TRBJ1-4; a weak D match, TRBD1 (5 bases). V lost 2 bases, J lost 2 bases, and 10 bases lay in between. This CDR3 comprises 15 residues. Germline CDR1 reads SGHRS; CDR2 reads YFSETQ. The CDR3 spells CASSFRGDTNEKLFF. CDR3 nucleotide sequence: TGCGCCAGCAGCTTCCGGGGGGATACTAATGAAAAACTGTTTTTT.

The gene calls are TRBV6-5 and TRBJ1-3; TRBD1 matches at 7 bases. From germline, CDR1 is MNHEY and CDR2 SVGAGI. The CDR3 runs 15 residues. V lost 5 bases to trimming and J lost 1 base; unmatched junction nucleotides: 5. The CDR3 is CASSTGESSGNTIYF. DNA of the CDR3: TGTGCCAGCAGTACAGGGGAATCGTCTGGAAACACCATATATTTT.

The chain carries TRBV14 and TRBJ2-2, with D possibly matching TRBD1 (5 bases). This CDR3 region has 13 residues. V dropped 1 base and J dropped 7 bases, with 7 bases sitting between them. CDR1 and CDR2 (germline): SGHDN, FVKESK. The CDR3 sequence: CASSQVRGGELFF. The CDR3 DNA sequence: TGTGCCAGCAGCCAAGTAAGGGGCGGGGAGCTGTTTTTT. The whole variable domain, filled in from reference TRBV14 and TRBJ2-2, reads EAGVTQFPSHSVIEKGQTVTLRCDPISGHDNLYWYRRVMGKEIKFLLHFVKESKQDESGMPNNRFLAERTGGTYSTLKVQPAELEDSGVYFCASSQVRGGELFFGEGSRLTVL.

The chain is built from TRBV20-1 and TRBJ1-2, with 9 bases fitting TRBD1. Germline loops: CDR1 DFQATT, CDR2 SNEGSKA (reference sequence). The CDR3 is 11 residues long. V trimming: 5 bases; J trimming: 8 bases; junction bases outside the gene matches: 3. The CDR3 DNA is TGCAGTGCTCGACAGGGGGGAGGCTACACCTTC. This sequence encodes CSARQGGGYTF.

V is TRBV19 and J is TRBJ1-1, with D tentatively TRBD1 (6 bases). Germline assignment: CDR1 LNHDA and CDR2 SQIVND (reference sequence). V lost 3 bases and J lost 2, with 7 bases in between. The length of the CDR3 is 13 residues. In DNA form, the CDR3 reads TGTGCCAGTAGTATGGACAGTAACACTGAAGCTTTCTTT. This encodes CASSMDSNTEAFF.

This chain connects TRBV19 to TRBJ1-2; D ambiguous. The length of the CDR3 is 14 residues. In germline, CDR1 is LNHDA, CDR2 SQIVND (reference sequence). Deletions cut 5 bases from V and 2 bases from J, with 12 bases between. CDR3 residues: CASSPRGGNYGYTF. Here the CDR3 DNA reads TGTGCCAGTAGTCCCCGGGGAGGGAACTATGGCTACACCTTC.

The CDR3 loop is CASGLVLGQGGTEAFF. CDR3 coding DNA: TGTGCTAGTGGTTTGGTCCTGGGACAGGGAGGCACTGAAGCTTTCTTT. The chain employs TRBV12-5 and TRBJ1-1, with TRBD1 matching over 9 bases. The V segment lost 0 bases and the J segment 4 bases; nucleotides outside the gene matches: 6. The CDR3 loop spans 16 amino acids. From germline, CDR1 is LGHNT and CDR2 FRNRAP.

V and J are TRBV13 and TRBJ1-2; weak D call: TRBD1 (6 bases). CDR3 length: 13 amino acids. Germline V gives CDR1 PRHDT, CDR2 FYEKMQ (reference sequence). The V end was cut by 5 bases, the J end by 4 bases, with 11 bases between. CDR3 in DNA: TGTGCCAGCAGCACGGGACAAGTCTATGGCTACACCTTC. This translates into CASSTGQVYGYTF.

The gene calls are TRBV5-4 and TRBJ2-1, with 9 bases fitting TRBD1. Germline CDR1 reads SGHNT; CDR2 reads YYREEE (reference sequence). V shed 0 bases and J 2 bases; nucleotides not matched to a gene: 6. The length of the CDR3 is 17 residues. The chain's CDR3 is CASSLDSGTGPYNEQFF. In nucleotides, the CDR3 is TGTGCCAGCAGCTTGGATTCCGGGACAGGGCCCTACAATGAGCAGTTCTTC.

This sequence joins TRBV15 and TRBJ2-3, with D maybe TRBD1 (6 bases). CDR1 and CDR2 (germline): LNHNV, YYDKDF (reference sequence). The ends were cut back, 1 base at V and 2 bases at J, with 10 bases in the middle. This CDR3 region has 15 residues. In DNA, the CDR3 is TGTGCCACCAGCAGAGCCAGGGGAGTCACAGATACGCAGTATTTT. Translating it yields CATSRARGVTDTQYF. Variable domain in full (rest from reference TRBV15 and TRBJ2-3): DAMVIQNPRYQVTQFGKPVTLSCSQTLNHNVMYWYQQKSSQAPKLLFHYYDKDFNNEADTPDNFQSRRPNTSFCFLDIRSPGLGDTAMYLCATSRARGVTDTQYFGPGTRLTVL.

The rearrangement uses TRBV21-1 and TRBJ1-1; the D segment call TRBD1 is taken from the table without a DNA check. TRBV21-1 is listed as a pseudogene. This CDR3 comprises 15 residues. CDR3 amino acids: CASSITGTGNTEAFF. DNA of the CDR3: TGTGCCAGCAGCATTACCGGGACAGGGAACACTGAAGCTTTCTTT.

The table lists this clone with a few counts. The chain uses TRBV5-1 and TRBJ2-6, with 10 positions matching TRBD1. This CDR3 spans 19 amino acids. J gave up 4 bases and V 4 bases, and 14 bases lay outside the gene matches. Germline values: CDR1 SGHRS, CDR2 YFSETQ. This CDR3 is CASSERGQGFLSGANVLTF. The CDR3 DNA reads as TGCGCCAGCAGCGAGAGGGGACAGGGGTTCCTGTCCGGGGCCAACGTCCTGACTTTC.

The chain links TRBV2 to TRBJ1-5; D perhaps matches TRBD1 (5 bases). Trimming took 4 bases from V and 1 from J, leaving 8 bases between them. The CDR3 length is 14 residues. CDR1 and CDR2 from the germline V gene are SNHLY and FYNNEI. CDR3 in amino acids: CASSAGLSNQPQHF. DNA of the CDR3: TGTGCCAGCAGTGCAGGGCTGAGCAATCAGCCCCAGCATTTT. Full variable domain (remainder filled in from reference TRBV2 and TRBJ1-5): EPEVTQTPSHQVTQMGQEVILRCVPISNHLYFYWYRQILGQKVEFLVSFYNNEISEKSEIFDDQFSVERPDGSNFTLKIRSTKLEDSAMYFCASSAGLSNQPQHFGDGTRLSIL.

This clone has just one count. The chain employs TRBV7-6 and TRBJ2-7, with 7 bases that match TRBD1. Looked up from germline, CDR1 is SGHVS and CDR2 is FNYEAQ. There are 16 residues in the CDR3. Unmatched junction bases numbered 12, after V lost 5 bases and J lost 2 bases. CDR3 in amino acids: CASSAATGTATYEQYF. For the CDR3, the DNA is TGTGCCAGCAGCGCCGCTACCGGGACAGCAACCTACGAGCAGTACTTC.

CDR3 sequence reads: CASSVESRQLHYGYTF. Here the CDR3 DNA reads TGTGCCAGCAGCGTAGAAAGTAGACAACTGCACTATGGCTACACCTTC. The chain couples TRBV9 to TRBJ1-2; D uncertain. Deletions cut 0 bases from V and 3 bases from J, with 15 bases between. Germline V gene data show CDR1 as SGDLS and CDR2 as YYNGEE. The CDR3 length is 16 residues.

The chain is built from TRBV5-1 and TRBJ2-3; 10 bases line up with TRBD2. V was clipped by 0 bases and J by 5 bases; unmatched bases: 3. CDR3 length: 15 amino acids. Germline CDR1 is SGHRS and CDR2 is YFSETQ. CDR3 protein: CASSLGSGGRDTQYF. In DNA form, the CDR3 reads TGCGCCAGCAGCTTGGGTAGCGGGGGGAGAGATACGCAGTATTTT. Full variable domain (outside the CDR3, taken from reference TRBV5-1 and TRBJ2-3): KAGVTQTPRYLIKTRGQQVTLSCSPISGHRSVSWYQQTPGQGLQFLFEYFSETQRNKGNFPGRFSGRQFSNSRSEMNVSTLELGDSALYLCASSLGSGGRDTQYFGPGTRLTVL.

The chain has TRBV5-1 and TRBJ1-2, with 7 bases identical to TRBD1. Germline V lookup: CDR1 SGHRS, CDR2 YFSETQ. V shed 1 base, J shed 3 bases, and the junction held 3 bases outside the gene matches. The length of the CDR3 is 14 residues. The CDR3 is CASSLTGVDYGYTF. The CDR3 bases are TGCGCCAGCAGCTTGACAGGGGTTGACTATGGCTACACCTTC. The entire variable domain, with the rest obtained from reference TRBV5-1 and TRBJ1-2, is as follows: KAGVTQTPRYLIKTRGQQVTLSCSPISGHRSVSWYQQTPGQGLQFLFEYFSETQRNKGNFPGRFSGRQFSNSRSEMNVSTLELGDSALYLCASSLTGVDYGYTFGSGTRLTVV.

The CDR3 region is CASSEEPQGFFDSGANVLTF. In DNA, the CDR3 is TGTGCCAGCAGTGAAGAGCCACAGGGGTTTTTCGACTCTGGGGCCAACGTCCTGACTTTC. V usage is TRBV6-1 and J usage is TRBJ2-6; TRBD1 aligns across 7 bases. The CDR3 contains 20 residues. Germline V gives CDR1 MNHNS, CDR2 SASEGT. J gave up 0 bases and V 1 base, and 12 bases lay outside the gene matches.

The chain uses TRBV20-1 and TRBJ1-2; D may be TRBD1 (5 bases). CDR3 length: 13 amino acids. Germline assignment: CDR1 DFQATT and CDR2 SNEGSKA (reference sequence). Trimming took 3 bases from V and 6 from J, leaving 14 bases between them. This chain's CDR3 is CSASRQKVDGYTF. The CDR3, as DNA: TGCAGTGCTAGTCGACAGAAGGTGGATGGCTACACCTTC.

J is TRBJ1-1 and V is TRBV11-2; TRBD1 is a possible D gene (6 bases). Trimming left V 4 bases short and J 1 base short, with 16 bases between. Germline V lookup: CDR1 SGHAT, CDR2 FQNNGV. This CDR3 contains 16 residues. This chain's CDR3 is CASSSRLQGKNTEAFF. As DNA, the CDR3 is TGTGCCAGCAGCTCTCGGTTACAGGGAAAGAACACTGAAGCTTTCTTT.

This sequence joins TRBV5-1 and TRBJ2-4; 12 bases match TRBD1. V was clipped by 4 bases and J by 3 bases; unmatched bases: 8. Germline loops: CDR1 SGHRS, CDR2 YFSETQ. There are 17 residues in the CDR3. CDR3 protein: CASSSGTGGKVKNIQYF. For the CDR3, the DNA is TGCGCCAGCAGCAGCGGGACAGGGGGCAAAGTCAAAAACATTCAGTACTTC.

This chain links TRBV11-3 with TRBJ2-7; TRBD1 aligns across 7 bases. Germline V gene lookup returns CDR1 SGHNT and CDR2 YENEEA. The CDR3 is made up of 12 amino acids. Trimming removed 5 bases from V and 4 bases from J; junction bases left unmatched: 2. CDR3 sequence (DNA): TGTGCCAGCAGCGCAGGGGGTTACGAGCAGTACTTC. Its translation is CASSAGGYEQYF. Drawing the rest from reference TRBV11-3 and TRBJ2-7, the complete variable domain is EAGVVQSPRYKIIEKKQPVAFWCNPISGHNTLYWYLQNLGQGPELLIRYENEEAVDDSQLPKDRFSAERLKGVDSTLKIQPAELGDSAVYLCASSAGGYEQYFGPGTRLTVT.

This chain uses TRBV5-5 with TRBJ1-1, with D tentatively TRBD1 (5 bases). V lost 4 bases and J lost 3, with 10 bases in between. The CDR3 extends over 13 amino acids. Germline lookup yields CDR1 SGHKS and CDR2 YYEKEE (reference sequence). The CDR3 DNA reads as TGTGCCAGCAGCGCGACAGATGACACTGAAGCTTTCTTT. It yields the protein CASSATDDTEAFF.